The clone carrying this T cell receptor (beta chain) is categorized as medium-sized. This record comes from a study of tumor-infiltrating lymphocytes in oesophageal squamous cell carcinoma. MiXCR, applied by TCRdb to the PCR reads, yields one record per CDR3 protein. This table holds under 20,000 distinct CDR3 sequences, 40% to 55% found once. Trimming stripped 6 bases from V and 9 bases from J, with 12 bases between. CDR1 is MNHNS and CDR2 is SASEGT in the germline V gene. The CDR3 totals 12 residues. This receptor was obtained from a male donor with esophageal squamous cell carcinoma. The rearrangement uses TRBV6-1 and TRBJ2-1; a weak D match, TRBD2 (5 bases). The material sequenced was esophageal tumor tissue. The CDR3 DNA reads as TGTGCCAGCAGCTCGGGATTTGGTGAGCAGTTCTTC. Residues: CASSSGFGEQFF.